This is a list of T cell receptor beta chains from one sample in a study of stem cell transplantation in POMP-related autoinflammatory disease. The data were produced by immunoSEQ multiplex PCR, yet TCRdb's version contains in-frame clones alone and is incomplete. The sample lists some 9,900 clones; around 79% were seen once. Sequencing used CD4+ T cells from PBMCs, obtained after stem cell transplantation. The receptor source for this set is a human patient with POMP-related autoinflammation and immune dysregulation (PRAID). Some T cells may arise from the graft donor. The CDR3 runs from the conserved cysteine through the conserved F or W. Each record gives: J gene, clone size, V gene, D gene, CDR3 DNA, CDR3 protein. The D gene is left open where the match is weak. The size field is filled for only some rows; it gives once, few, many or a size class.

TRBJ2-1,once,TRBV27,NA,TGTGCCAGCAGTTTGGGTAGGCGAGAGCAGTTCTTC,CASSLGRREQFF
TRBJ2-1,NA,TRBV3-1/TRBV3-2,TRBD2,TGTGCCAGCAGCCAATCGATTACTAGCGGGTATAAGTTCTTC,CASSQSITSGYKFF
TRBJ2-4,NA,TRBV18,NA,TGTGCCAGCTCACCGGAGGGGGTGAAAAACATTCAGTACTTC,CASSPEGVKNIQYF
TRBJ1-5,NA,TRBV11-2,NA,TGTGCCAGCAGCTTAGATGTATTTAGCAATCAGCCCCAGCATTTT,CASSLDVFSNQPQHF
TRBJ1-4,NA,TRBV5-8,TRBD1,TGTGCCAGCAGCTCTGGGACAGCAACTAATGAAAAACTGTTTTTT,CASSSGTATNEKLFF
TRBJ2-5,NA,TRBV29-1,TRBD1,TGCAGCGTTGATACAGGGGGCGCGGGGGAGACCCAGTACTTC,CSVDTGGAGETQYF
TRBJ2-5,NA,TRBV10-3,NA,TGTGCCATCAGGGGGGCAGGGAAAGAGGGGACCCAGTACTTC,CAIRGAGKEGTQYF
TRBJ1-4,NA,TRBV5-5,NA,TGTGCCAGCAGCCTCAGGCCAACTAATGAAAAACTGTTTTTT,CASSLRPTNEKLFF
TRBJ2-3,NA,TRBV10-3,TRBD2,TGTGCCATCAGCAAACTTCCTGTCAGGGAGGGGACAGATACGCAGTATTTT,CAISKLPVREGTDTQYF
TRBJ1-4,NA,TRBV7-9,TRBD1,TGTGCCAGCAGCTTTGGGGCAGGGGGCCTCCAGGAAAAACTGTTTTTT,CASSFGAGGLQEKLFF
TRBJ2-7,once,TRBV5-5,TRBD1,TGTGCCAGCAGCTGGCCTCGACAGGGAAGTACCTACGAGCAGTACTTC,CASSWPRQGSTYEQYF
TRBJ1-6,NA,TRBV27,NA,TGTGCCAGCAGTTTATCGAGACTAACGAGCTCCTATAATTCACCCCTCCACTTT,CASSLSRLTSSYNSPLHF
TRBJ2-7,NA,TRBV7-9,NA,TGTGCCAGCAGCTTCATCTACGAGCAGTACTTC,CASSFIYEQYF
TRBJ2-4,NA,TRBV6-6,NA,TGTGCCAGCACCAGGGGGGGGACAGGTAAAAACATTCAGTACTTC,CASTRGGTGKNIQYF
TRBJ2-1,NA,TRBV28,NA,TGTGCCAGCAGTCAGCAAAGATTGGGGGGCAGGGTAGGTGAGCAGTTCTTC,CASSQQRLGGRVGEQFF
TRBJ2-7,NA,TRBV6-2/TRBV6-3,TRBD2,TGTGCCAGCAGTTACACCGGGACTAGCGGGGACTACGAGCAGTACTTC,CASSYTGTSGDYEQYF
TRBJ2-1,few,TRBV2,TRBD2,TGTGCCAGCAGTGGACTAGCGGGGGAGGGTGAGCAGTTCTTC,CASSGLAGEGEQFF
TRBJ2-7,NA,TRBV28,NA,TGTGCCAGCAGTTCCCACGCTCCACCTGGGGCCTACGAGCAGTACTTC,CASSSHAPPGAYEQYF
TRBJ2-3,NA,TRBV5-4,TRBD2,TGTGCCAGCAGCTTGGAACTAGCGGGAGGGCCTCCGCAGTATTTT,CASSLELAGGPPQYF
TRBJ2-1,NA,TRBV5-4,TRBD2,TGTGCCAGCAGCTCCGTTAGCGGGAGGGCCTTATACAATGAGCAGTTCTTC,CASSSVSGRALYNEQFF
TRBJ2-2,medium-sized,TRBV3-1/TRBV3-2,NA,TGTGCCAGCAGCCTTGTTAAAGCCGGGGAGCTGTTTTTT,CASSLVKAGELFF
TRBJ1-1,NA,TRBV19,TRBD1,TGTGCCAGTAGGGGACAGGGGAACACTGAAGCTTTCTTT,CASRGQGNTEAFF
TRBJ2-5,few,TRBV28,NA,TGTGCCAGCAGATTGGAACAGGGCAGGGAAAGAGAGACCCAGTACTTC,CASRLEQGRERETQYF
TRBJ1-2,NA,TRBV2,NA,TGTGCCAGCAGTGGGGCAGAGGTTTGGGGACATAACTATGGCTACACCTTC,CASSGAEVWGHNYGYTF
TRBJ2-7,NA,TRBV9,NA,TGTGCCAGCAGCGTAGGGGGCGGGATCTCCTACGAGCAGTACTTC,CASSVGGGISYEQYF
TRBJ1-5,NA,TRBV2,NA,TGTGCCAGCTCCCCAACAGGGAATCAGCCCCAGCATTTT,CASSPTGNQPQHF
TRBJ2-1,NA,TRBV18,TRBD2,TGTGCCAGCTCACCACCTTCTAGCGGGAATTGGGATGAGCAGTTCTTC,CASSPPSSGNWDEQFF
TRBJ1-2,NA,TRBV12-3/TRBV12-4,NA,TGTGCCAGCAGCCTCGGCATTAACTATGGCTACACCTTC,CASSLGINYGYTF
TRBJ2-3,NA,TRBV19,NA,TGTGCCAGTAGTCCAGAGGGCAGGGGCTTACCTAATACGCAGTATTTT,CASSPEGRGLPNTQYF
TRBJ2-7,NA,TRBV30,TRBD2,TGTGCCTGGAGAAAACTAGCGGGGGGCAGCTCCTACGAGCAGTACTTC,CAWRKLAGGSSYEQYF
TRBJ2-6,NA,TRBV3-1/TRBV3-2,NA,TGTGCCAGCAGCCAAGATTACAGCTCTGGGGCCAACGTCCTGACTTTC,CASSQDYSSGANVLTF
TRBJ2-2,few,TRBV6-1,NA,TGTGCCAGCAGGGGAGGCGGGATTGAAACCGGGGAGCTGTTTTTT,CASRGGGIETGELFF
TRBJ1-5,NA,TRBV28,TRBD1,TGTGCCAGCAGTCCTGGACAGGGGGGATACCAGCCCCAGCATTTT,CASSPGQGGYQPQHF
TRBJ2-7,NA,TRBV5-6,TRBD2,TGTGCCAGCAGCTGGGGAGGCGGGAGAGTTTACGAGCAGTACTTC,CASSWGGGRVYEQYF
TRBJ2-5,NA,TRBV7-2,NA,TGTGCCAGCAGCTTAGCCCCCGCCCAAGAGACCCAGTACTTC,CASSLAPAQETQYF
TRBJ2-7,medium-sized,TRBV5-4,TRBD1,TGTGCCAGCAGCTGGGGACAGTCCTACGAGCAGTACTTC,CASSWGQSYEQYF
TRBJ2-7,NA,TRBV19,TRBD2,TGTGCCAGTAGTATACGGGAGCTAGCGGGAGTATCAGGAGAGCAGTACTTC,CASSIRELAGVSGEQYF
TRBJ1-6,NA,TRBV5-6,TRBD1,TGTGCCAGCAGCTTGGGGGACAGAAATTCACCCCTCCACTTT,CASSLGDRNSPLHF
TRBJ2-7,NA,TRBV30,NA,TGTGCCTGGAGTGCTGACTTCCTCTCCTACGAGCAGTACTTC,CAWSADFLSYEQYF
TRBJ1-4,NA,TRBV5-6,TRBD1,TGTGCCAGCAGCTTATTAGGACAGGGCCTAGTAGAAAAACTGTTTTTT,CASSLLGQGLVEKLFF
TRBJ1-6,NA,TRBV3-1/TRBV3-2,NA,TGTGCCAGCAGCCAAGGGATGGGGAGTTTTAATTCACCCCTCCACTTT,CASSQGMGSFNSPLHF
TRBJ1-1,NA,TRBV29-1,NA,TGCAGCGCGGACAGAACCATGAACACTGAAGCTTTCTTT,CSADRTMNTEAFF
TRBJ2-2,NA,TRBV2,TRBD2,TGTGCCAGCACTGGGACTAGCGGGAGGGCCGGGGAGCTGTTTTTT,CASTGTSGRAGELFF
TRBJ2-3,NA,TRBV5-1,NA,TGCGCCAGCAGCTTGGCTGGCGGGACGCTGACAGATACGCAGTATTTT,CASSLAGGTLTDTQYF
TRBJ2-5,NA,TRBV2,NA,TGTGCCAGCAGAAGGGCCCTTAGGGGAGAGACCCAGTACTTC,CASRRALRGETQYF
TRBJ2-3,NA,TRBV29-1,TRBD2,TGCAGCGTTGCTAGCGGGAGGGCGGCAGATACGCAGTATTTT,CSVASGRAADTQYF
TRBJ2-7,few,TRBV7-8,TRBD2,TGTGCCAGCAGCGATCGACTAGCCGATCTTTACTTC,CASSDRLADLYF
TRBJ1-1,NA,TRBV18,TRBD1,TGTGCCAGCTCAGAGAAGGGACAGACGAACACTGAAGCTTTCTTT,CASSEKGQTNTEAFF
TRBJ2-3,once,TRBV11-3,TRBD2,TGTGCCAGCAGCCCAAAAGGACTGCGGGGGGGGCAGTATTTT,CASSPKGLRGGQYF
TRBJ1-3,few,TRBV5-1,TRBD1,TGCGCCAGCAGCCCGGGGACAGAAGGAAACACCATATATTTT,CASSPGTEGNTIYF
TRBJ2-3,NA,TRBV7-8,NA,TGTGCCAGCAGCTTTCGCTCAGGATTCACAGATACGCAGTATTTT,CASSFRSGFTDTQYF
TRBJ1-6,few,TRBV7-9,NA,TGTGCCAGCAGCTCGTTCTCCTATTCACCCCTCCACTTT,CASSSFSYSPLHF